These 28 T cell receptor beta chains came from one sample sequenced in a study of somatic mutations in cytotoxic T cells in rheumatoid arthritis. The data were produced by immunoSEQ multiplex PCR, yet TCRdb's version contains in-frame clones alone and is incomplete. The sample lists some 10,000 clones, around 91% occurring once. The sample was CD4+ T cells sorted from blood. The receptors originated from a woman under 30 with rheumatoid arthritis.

The CDR3 DNA reads as TGTGCCAGCAATACCGGGACTAGCCGAAACAATGAGCAGTTCTTC. Its protein is CASNTGTSRNNEQFF. This chain joins TRBV2 and TRBJ2-1, with TRBD2 identical over 9 bases. The CDR3 extends over 15 amino acids. The V and J ends lost 7 bases and 5 bases, in that order; junction bases with no gene match: 9. Looked up from germline, CDR1 is SNHLY and CDR2 is FYNNEI.

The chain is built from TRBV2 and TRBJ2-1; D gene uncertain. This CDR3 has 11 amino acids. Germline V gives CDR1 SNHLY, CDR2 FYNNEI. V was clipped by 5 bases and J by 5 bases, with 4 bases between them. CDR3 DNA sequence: TGTGCCAGCAGTCCCAACAATGAGCAGTTCTTC. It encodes CASSPNNEQFF.

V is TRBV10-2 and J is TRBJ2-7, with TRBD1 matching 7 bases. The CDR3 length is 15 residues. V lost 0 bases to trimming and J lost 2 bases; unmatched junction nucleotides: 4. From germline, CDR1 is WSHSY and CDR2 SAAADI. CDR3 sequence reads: CASSESNRGTYEQYF. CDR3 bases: TGCGCCAGCAGTGAGTCGAACAGGGGCACCTACGAGCAGTACTTC.

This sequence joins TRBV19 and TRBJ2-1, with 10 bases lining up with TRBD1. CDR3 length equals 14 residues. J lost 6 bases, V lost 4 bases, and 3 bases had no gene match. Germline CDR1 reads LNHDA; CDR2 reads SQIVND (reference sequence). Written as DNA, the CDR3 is TGTGCCAGTAGTAAGGGACAGGGGTCCAATGAGCAGTTCTTC. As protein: CASSKGQGSNEQFF.

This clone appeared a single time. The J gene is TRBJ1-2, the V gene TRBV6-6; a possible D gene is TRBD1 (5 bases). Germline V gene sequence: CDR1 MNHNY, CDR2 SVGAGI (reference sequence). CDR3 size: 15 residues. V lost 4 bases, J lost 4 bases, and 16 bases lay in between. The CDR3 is CASSWTLMGGYGYTF. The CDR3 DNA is TGTGCCAGCAGTTGGACCCTGATGGGGGGCTATGGCTACACCTTC.

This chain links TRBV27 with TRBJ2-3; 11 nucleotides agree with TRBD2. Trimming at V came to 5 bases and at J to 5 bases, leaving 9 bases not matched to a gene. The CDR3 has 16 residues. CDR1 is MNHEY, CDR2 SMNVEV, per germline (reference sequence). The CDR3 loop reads CASSHQLAGAGDTQYF. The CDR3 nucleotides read TGTGCCAGCAGTCACCAACTAGCGGGGGCCGGAGATACGCAGTATTTT.

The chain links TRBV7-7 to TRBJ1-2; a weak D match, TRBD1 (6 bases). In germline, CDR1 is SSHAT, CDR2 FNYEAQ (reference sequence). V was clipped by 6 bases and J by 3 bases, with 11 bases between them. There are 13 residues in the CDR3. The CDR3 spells CASSPQGYYGYTF. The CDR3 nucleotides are TGTGCCAGCAGTCCACAGGGATACTATGGCTACACCTTC. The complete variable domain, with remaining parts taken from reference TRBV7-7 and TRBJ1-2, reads GAGVSQSPRYKVTKRGQDVTLRCDPISSHATLYWYQQALGQGPEFLTYFNYEAQPDKSGLPSDRFSAERPEGSISTLTIQRTEQRDSAMYRCASSPQGYYGYTFGSGTRLTVV.

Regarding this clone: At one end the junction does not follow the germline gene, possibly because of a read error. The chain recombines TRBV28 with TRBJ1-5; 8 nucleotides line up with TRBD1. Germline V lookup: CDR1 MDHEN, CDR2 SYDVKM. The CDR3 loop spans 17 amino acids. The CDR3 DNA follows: TGTGCCAGCAGTTTTCGAGGCGCCGGGACAGGAGGTCAGCCCCGGCATTTT. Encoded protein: CASSFRGAGTGGQPRHF.

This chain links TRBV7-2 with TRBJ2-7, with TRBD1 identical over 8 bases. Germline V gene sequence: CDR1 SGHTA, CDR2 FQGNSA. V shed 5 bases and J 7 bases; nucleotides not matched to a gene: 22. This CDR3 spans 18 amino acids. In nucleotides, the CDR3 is TGTGCCAGCAGCCAATCGTGGGGCACGGCAGGGGGCCCGAGAGAGCAGTACTTC. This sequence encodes CASSQSWGTAGGPREQYF. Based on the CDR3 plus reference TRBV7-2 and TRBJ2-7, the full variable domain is GAGVSQSPSNKVTEKGKDVELRCDPISGHTALYWYRQSLGQGLEFLIYFQGNSAPDKSGLPSDRFSAERTGGSVSTLTIQRTQQEDSAVYLCASSQSWGTAGGPREQYFGPGTRLTVT.

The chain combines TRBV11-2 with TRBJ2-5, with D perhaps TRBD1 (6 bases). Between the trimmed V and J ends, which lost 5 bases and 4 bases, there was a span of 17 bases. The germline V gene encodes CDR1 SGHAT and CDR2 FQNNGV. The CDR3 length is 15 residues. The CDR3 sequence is CASSRATGTRETQYF. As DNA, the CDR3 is TGTGCCAGCAGCAGGGCGACCGGGACAAGAGAGACCCAGTACTTC.

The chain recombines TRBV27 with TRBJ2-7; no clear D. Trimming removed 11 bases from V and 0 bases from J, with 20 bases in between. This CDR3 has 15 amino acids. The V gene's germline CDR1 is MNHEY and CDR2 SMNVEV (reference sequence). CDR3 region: CAGSFLGSISYEQYF. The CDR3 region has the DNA TGTGCCGGCTCTTTCCTGGGCAGCATCTCCTACGAGCAGTACTTC.

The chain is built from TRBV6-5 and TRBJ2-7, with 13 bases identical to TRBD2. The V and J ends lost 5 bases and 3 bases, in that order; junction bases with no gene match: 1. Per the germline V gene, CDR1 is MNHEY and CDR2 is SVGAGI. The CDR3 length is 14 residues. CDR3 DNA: TGTGCCAGCAGTAGGACTAGCGGGGGCTACGAGCAGTACTTC. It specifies CASSRTSGGYEQYF.

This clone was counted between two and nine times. The CDR3 DNA is TGTGCCAGCTCTCTTAGCACAGATACGCAGTATTTT. Translation gives CASSLSTDTQYF. The V gene is TRBV7-3, the J gene TRBJ2-3; D gene unclear. With 8 bases removed from V and 0 bases from J, the gap between germline ends came to 6 bases. Looked up from germline, CDR1 is SGHTA and CDR2 is FQGTGA. The CDR3 has 12 residues.

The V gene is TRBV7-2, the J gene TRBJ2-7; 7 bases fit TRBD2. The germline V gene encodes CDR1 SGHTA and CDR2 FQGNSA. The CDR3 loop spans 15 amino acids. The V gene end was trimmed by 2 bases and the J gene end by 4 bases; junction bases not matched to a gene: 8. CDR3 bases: TGTGCCAGCAGCTTAAACGAGGGAGGGCCTTACGAGCAGTACTTC. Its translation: CASSLNEGGPYEQYF.

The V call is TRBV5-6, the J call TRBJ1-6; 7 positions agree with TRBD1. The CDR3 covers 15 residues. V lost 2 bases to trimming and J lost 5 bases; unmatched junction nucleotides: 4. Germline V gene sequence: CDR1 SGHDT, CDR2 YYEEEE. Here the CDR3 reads CASSFLQGDNSPLHF. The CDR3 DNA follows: TGTGCCAGCAGCTTTTTGCAGGGGGATAATTCACCCCTCCACTTT.

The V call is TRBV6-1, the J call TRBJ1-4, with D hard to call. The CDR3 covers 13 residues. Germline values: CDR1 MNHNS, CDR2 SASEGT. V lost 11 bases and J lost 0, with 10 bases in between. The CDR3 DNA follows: TGTGCCGTCGGTGAGACAACTAATGAAAAACTGTTTTTT. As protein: CAVGETTNEKLFF.

The CDR3 protein is CSVGGLAGVETYEQYF. CDR3 nucleotide sequence: TGCAGCGTGGGGGGACTAGCGGGAGTAGAAACCTACGAGCAGTACTTC. V and J are TRBV29-1 and TRBJ2-7; 14 nucleotides align to TRBD2. The CDR3 covers 16 residues. Germline values: CDR1 SQVTM, CDR2 ANQGSEA. The trim removed 6 bases at V and 2 bases at J, leaving 9 bases unmatched.

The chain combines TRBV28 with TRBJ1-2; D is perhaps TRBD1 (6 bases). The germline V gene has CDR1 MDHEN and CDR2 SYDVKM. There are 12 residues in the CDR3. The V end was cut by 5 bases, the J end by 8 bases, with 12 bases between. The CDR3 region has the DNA TGTGCCAGCAGTGAGAACAGGGTAGGCTACACCTTC. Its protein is CASSENRVGYTF.

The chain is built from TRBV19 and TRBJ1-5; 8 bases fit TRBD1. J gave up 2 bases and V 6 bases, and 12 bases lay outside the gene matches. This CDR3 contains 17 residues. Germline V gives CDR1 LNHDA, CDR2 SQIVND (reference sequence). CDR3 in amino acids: CASRHDRGVIGNQPQHF. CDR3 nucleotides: TGTGCCAGTAGGCACGACAGGGGAGTAATAGGCAATCAGCCCCAGCATTTT.

The CDR3 here is CASSSPLVPGPGNTIYF. The DNA of the CDR3 is TGTGCCAGCAGTTCACCCCTCGTCCCTGGGCCTGGAAACACCATATATTTT. This chain joins TRBV27 and TRBJ1-3; D not certain. CDR1 and CDR2 from the germline V gene are MNHEY and SMNVEV (reference sequence). V was trimmed by 4 bases and J by 2 bases, leaving 18 bases between them. The CDR3 contains 17 residues.

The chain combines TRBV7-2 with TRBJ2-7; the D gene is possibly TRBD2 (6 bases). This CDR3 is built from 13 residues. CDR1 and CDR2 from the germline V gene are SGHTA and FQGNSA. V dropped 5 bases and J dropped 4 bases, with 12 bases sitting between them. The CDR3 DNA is TGTGCCAGCAGCCCCCGGGGAGGATACGAGCAGTACTTC. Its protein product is CASSPRGGYEQYF.

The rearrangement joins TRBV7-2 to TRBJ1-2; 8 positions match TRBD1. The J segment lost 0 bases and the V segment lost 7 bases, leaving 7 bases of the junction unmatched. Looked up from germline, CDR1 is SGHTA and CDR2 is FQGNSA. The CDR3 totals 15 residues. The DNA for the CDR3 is TGTGCCAGCACCACACAGGGGGGAGCTAACTATGGCTACACCTTC. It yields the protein CASTTQGGANYGYTF.

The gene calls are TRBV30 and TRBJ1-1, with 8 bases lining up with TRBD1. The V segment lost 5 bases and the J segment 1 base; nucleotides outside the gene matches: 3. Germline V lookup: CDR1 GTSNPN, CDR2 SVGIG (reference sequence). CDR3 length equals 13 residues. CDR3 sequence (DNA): TGTGCCTGGGGGGGGACAGGGAACACTGAAGCTTTCTTT. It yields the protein CAWGGTGNTEAFF.

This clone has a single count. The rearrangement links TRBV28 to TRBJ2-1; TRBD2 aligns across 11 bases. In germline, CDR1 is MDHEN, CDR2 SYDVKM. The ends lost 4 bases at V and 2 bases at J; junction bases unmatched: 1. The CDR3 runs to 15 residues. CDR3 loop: CASSSTSGTYNEQFF. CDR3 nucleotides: TGTGCCAGCAGTTCGACTAGCGGGACCTACAATGAGCAGTTCTTC.

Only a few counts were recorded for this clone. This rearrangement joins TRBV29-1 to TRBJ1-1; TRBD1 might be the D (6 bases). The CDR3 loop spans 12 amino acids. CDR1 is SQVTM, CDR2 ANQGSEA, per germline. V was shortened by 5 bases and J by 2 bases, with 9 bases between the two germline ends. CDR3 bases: TGCAGCGTTACAGGGTGCAACACTGAAGCTTTCTTT. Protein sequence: CSVTGCNTEAFF. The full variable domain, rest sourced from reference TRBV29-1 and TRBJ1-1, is SAVISQKPSRDICQRGTSLTIQCQVDSQVTMMFWYRQQPGQSLTLIATANQGSEATYESGFVIDKFPISRPNLTFSTLTVSNMSPEDSSIYLCSVTGCNTEAFFGQGTRLTVV.

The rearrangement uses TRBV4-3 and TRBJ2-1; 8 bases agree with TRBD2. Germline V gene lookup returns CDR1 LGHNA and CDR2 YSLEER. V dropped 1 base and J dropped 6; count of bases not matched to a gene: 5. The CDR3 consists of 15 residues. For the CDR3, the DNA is TGCGCCAGCAGCCAAGGACTAGCGACGGGCAATGAGCAGTTCTTC. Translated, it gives CASSQGLATGNEQFF.

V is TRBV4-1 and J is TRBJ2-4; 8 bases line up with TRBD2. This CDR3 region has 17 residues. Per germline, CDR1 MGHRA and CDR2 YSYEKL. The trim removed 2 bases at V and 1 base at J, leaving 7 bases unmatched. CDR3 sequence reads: CASSQLGGAGAKNIQYF. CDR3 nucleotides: TGCGCCAGCAGCCAACTCGGGGGGGCCGGTGCCAAAAACATTCAGTACTTC.

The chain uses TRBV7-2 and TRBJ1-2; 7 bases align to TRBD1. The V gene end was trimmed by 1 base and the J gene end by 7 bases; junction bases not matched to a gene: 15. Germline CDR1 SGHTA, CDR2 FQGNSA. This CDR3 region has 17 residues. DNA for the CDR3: TGTGCCAGCAGCTTAGGAGGCGCACAGGGGCTCGGAGGTGGCTACACCTTC. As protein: CASSLGGAQGLGGGYTF.